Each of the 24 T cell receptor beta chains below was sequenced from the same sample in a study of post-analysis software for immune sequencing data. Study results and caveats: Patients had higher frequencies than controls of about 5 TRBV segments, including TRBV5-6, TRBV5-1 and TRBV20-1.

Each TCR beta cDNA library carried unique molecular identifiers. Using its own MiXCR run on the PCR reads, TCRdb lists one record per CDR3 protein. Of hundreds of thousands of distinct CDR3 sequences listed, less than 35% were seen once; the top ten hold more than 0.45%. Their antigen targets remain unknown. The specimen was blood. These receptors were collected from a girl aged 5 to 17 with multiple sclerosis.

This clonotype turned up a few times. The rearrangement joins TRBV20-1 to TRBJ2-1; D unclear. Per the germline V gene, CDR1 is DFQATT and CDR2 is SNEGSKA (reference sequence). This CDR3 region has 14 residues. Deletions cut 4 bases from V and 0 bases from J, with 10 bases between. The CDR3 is CSATPASSYNEQFF. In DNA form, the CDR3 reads TGCAGTGCTACTCCGGCGAGCTCCTACAATGAGCAGTTCTTC.

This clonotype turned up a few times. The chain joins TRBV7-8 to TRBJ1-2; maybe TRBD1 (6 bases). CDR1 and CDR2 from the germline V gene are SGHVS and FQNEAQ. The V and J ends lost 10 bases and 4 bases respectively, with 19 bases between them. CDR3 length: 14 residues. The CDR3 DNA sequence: TGTGCCACGGGGGATGTACAGGGCTCCTATGGCTACACCTTC. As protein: CATGDVQGSYGYTF. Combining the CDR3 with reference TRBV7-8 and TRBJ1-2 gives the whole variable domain GAGVSQSPRYKVAKRGQDVALRCDPISGHVSLFWYQQALGQGPEFLTYFQNEAQLDKSGLPSDRFFAERPEGSVSTLKIQRTQQEDSAVYLCATGDVQGSYGYTFGSGTRLTVV.

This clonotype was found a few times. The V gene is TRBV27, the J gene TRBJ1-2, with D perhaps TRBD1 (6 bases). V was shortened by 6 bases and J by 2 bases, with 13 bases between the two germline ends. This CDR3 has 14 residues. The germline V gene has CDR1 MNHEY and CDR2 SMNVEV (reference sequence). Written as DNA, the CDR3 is TGTGCCAGCAGGCGGGGGCGCAGGAACTATGGCTACACCTTC. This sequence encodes CASRRGRRNYGYTF.

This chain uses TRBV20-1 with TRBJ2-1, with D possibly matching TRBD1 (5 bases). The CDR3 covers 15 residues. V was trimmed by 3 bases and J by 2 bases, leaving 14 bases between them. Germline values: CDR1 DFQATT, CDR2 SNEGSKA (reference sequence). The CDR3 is CSAREGAAAYNEQFF. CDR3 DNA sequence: TGCAGTGCTAGGGAAGGGGCGGCTGCCTACAATGAGCAGTTCTTC.

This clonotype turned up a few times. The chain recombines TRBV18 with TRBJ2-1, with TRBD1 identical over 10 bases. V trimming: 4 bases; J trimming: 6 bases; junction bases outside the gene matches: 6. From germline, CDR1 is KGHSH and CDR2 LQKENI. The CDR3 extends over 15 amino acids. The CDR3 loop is CASSRRQGAGNEQFF. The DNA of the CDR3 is TGTGCCAGCTCACGGAGACAGGGGGCAGGCAATGAGCAGTTCTTC.

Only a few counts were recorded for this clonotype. Here the CDR3 reads CASSPNHGTEAFF. Written as DNA, the CDR3 is TGTGCCAGCAGCCCGAACCACGGGACTGAAGCTTTCTTT. This sequence joins TRBV5-8 and TRBJ1-1; D not certain. CDR1 is SGHTS, CDR2 YDEGEE, per germline. CDR3 length: 13 residues. V gave up 4 bases and J gave up 5 bases, with 12 bases separating them. Full variable domain (outside the CDR3, taken from reference TRBV5-8 and TRBJ1-1): EAGVTQSPTHLIKTRGQQATLRCSPISGHTSVYWYQQALGLGLQFLLWYDEGEERNRGNFPPRFSGRQFPNYSSELNVNALELEDSALYLCASSPNHGTEAFFGQGTRLTVV.

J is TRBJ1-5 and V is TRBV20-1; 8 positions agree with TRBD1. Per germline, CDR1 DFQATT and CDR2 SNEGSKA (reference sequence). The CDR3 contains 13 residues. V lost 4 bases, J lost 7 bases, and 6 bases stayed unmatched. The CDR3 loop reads CSATPRQGQPQHF. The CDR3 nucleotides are TGCAGTGCTACCCCGAGACAGGGGCAGCCCCAGCATTTT.

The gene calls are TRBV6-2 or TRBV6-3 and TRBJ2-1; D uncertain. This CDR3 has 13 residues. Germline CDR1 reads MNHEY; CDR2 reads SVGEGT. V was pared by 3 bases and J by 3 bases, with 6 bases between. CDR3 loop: CASSYLSYNEQFF. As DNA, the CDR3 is TGTGCCAGCAGTTATCTCAGCTACAATGAGCAGTTCTTC.

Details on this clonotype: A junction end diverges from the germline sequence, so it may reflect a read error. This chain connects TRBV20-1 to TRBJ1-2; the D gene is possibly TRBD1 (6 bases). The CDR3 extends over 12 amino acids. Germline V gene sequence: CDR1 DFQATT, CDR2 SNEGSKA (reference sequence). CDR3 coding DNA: TGCAGGGCTAGGGAACAGGGCTATGGCTACACCTTC. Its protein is CRAREQGYGYTF.

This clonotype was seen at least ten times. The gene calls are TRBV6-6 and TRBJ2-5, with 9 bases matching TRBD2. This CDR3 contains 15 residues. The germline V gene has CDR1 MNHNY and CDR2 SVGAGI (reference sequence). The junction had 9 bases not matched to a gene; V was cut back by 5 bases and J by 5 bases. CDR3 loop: CASSGGLAPRETQYF. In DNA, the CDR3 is TGTGCCAGCAGTGGGGGACTAGCCCCGAGGGAGACCCAGTACTTC.

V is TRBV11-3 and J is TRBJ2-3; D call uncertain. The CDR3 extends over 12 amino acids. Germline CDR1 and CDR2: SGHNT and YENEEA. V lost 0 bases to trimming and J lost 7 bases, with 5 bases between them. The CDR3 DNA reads TGTGCCAGCAGCTTAGATTTCAATACGCAGTATTTT. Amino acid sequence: CASSLDFNTQYF. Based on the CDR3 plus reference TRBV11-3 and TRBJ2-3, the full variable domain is EAGVVQSPRYKIIEKKQPVAFWCNPISGHNTLYWYLQNLGQGPELLIRYENEEAVDDSQLPKDRFSAERLKGVDSTLKIQPAELGDSAVYLCASSLDFNTQYFGPGTRLTVL.

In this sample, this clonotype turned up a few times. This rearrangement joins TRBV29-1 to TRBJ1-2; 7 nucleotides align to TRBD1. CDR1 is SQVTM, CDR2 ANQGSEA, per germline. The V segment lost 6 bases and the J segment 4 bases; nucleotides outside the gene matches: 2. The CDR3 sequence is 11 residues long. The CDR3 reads CSVGTVYGYTF. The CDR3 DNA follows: TGCAGCGTAGGGACAGTCTATGGCTACACCTTC.

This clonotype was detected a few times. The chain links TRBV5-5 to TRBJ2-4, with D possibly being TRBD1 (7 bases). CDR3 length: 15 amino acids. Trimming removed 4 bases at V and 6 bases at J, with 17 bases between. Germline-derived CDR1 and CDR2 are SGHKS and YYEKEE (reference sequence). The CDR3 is CASSQGGRPGNIQYF. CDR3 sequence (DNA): TGTGCCAGCAGCCAGGGGGGCAGGCCCGGAAACATTCAGTACTTC.

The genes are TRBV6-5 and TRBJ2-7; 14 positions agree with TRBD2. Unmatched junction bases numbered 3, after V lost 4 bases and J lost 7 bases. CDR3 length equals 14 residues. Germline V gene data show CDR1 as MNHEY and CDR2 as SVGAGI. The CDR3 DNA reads TGTGCCAGCAGTTCGACTAGCGGGAGGGAGGAGCAGTACTTC. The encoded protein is CASSSTSGREEQYF.

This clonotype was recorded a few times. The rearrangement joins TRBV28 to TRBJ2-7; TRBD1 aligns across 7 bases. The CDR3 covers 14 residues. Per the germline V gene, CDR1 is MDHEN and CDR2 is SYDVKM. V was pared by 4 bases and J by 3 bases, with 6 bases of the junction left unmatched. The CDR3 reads CASSYRGGGYEQYF. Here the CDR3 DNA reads TGTGCCAGCAGTTACAGGGGTGGTGGCTACGAGCAGTACTTC. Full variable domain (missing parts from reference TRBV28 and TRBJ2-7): DVKVTQSSRYLVKRTGEKVFLECVQDMDHENMFWYRQDPGLGLRLIYFSYDVKMKEKGDIPEGYSVSREKKERFSLILESASTNQTSMYLCASSYRGGGYEQYFGPGTRLTVT.

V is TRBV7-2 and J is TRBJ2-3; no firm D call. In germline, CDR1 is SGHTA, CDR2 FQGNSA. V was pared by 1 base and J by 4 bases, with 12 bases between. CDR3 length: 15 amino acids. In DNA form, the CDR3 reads TGTGCCAGCAGCTTAGTGGACGCACACCCAGATACGCAGTATTTT. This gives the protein CASSLVDAHPDTQYF.

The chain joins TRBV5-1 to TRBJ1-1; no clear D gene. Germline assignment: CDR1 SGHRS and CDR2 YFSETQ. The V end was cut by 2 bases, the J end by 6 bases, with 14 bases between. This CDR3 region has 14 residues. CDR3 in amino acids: CASSFREGSAEAFF. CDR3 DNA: TGCGCCAGCAGCTTCCGTGAAGGGAGCGCTGAAGCTTTCTTT.

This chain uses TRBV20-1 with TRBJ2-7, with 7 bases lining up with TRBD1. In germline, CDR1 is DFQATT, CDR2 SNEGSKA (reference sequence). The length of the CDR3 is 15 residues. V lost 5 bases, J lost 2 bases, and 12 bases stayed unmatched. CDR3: CSARDRKDSTYEQYF. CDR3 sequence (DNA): TGCAGTGCTCGGGACAGAAAGGACTCGACCTACGAGCAGTACTTC.

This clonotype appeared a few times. CDR3 amino acids: CSARLYGQGPSNQPQHF. Written as DNA, the CDR3 is TGCAGTGCTAGGCTATACGGACAGGGCCCTAGCAATCAGCCCCAGCATTTT. V usage is TRBV20-1 and J usage is TRBJ1-5; 8 nucleotides line up with TRBD1. After removal of 3 bases from V and 0 bases from J, the junction contained 10 bases not matched to a gene. Germline-derived CDR1 and CDR2 are DFQATT and SNEGSKA (reference sequence). The CDR3 runs 17 residues.

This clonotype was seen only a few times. In nucleotides, the CDR3 is TGTGCCAGCAGCTTAGACGCGGCGGTCGGGGAGCCCCAGCATTTT. Encoded protein: CASSLDAAVGEPQHF. This chain links TRBV7-9 with TRBJ1-5; the D is unclear. CDR1 is SEHNR, CDR2 FQNEAQ, per germline (reference sequence). The CDR3 contains 15 residues. Trimming removed 1 base from V and 8 bases from J, with 15 bases in between.

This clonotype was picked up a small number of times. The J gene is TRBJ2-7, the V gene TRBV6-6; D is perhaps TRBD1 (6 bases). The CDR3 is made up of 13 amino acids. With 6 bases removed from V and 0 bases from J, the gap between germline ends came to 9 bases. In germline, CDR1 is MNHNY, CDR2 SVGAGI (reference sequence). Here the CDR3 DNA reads TGTGCCAGCAGGGACAGAAACTCCTACGAGCAGTACTTC. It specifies CASRDRNSYEQYF.

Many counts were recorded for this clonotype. The CDR3 sequence is CASSPASGTYNEQFF. Here the CDR3 DNA reads TGTGCCAGCAGCCCGGCTAGCGGAACCTACAATGAGCAGTTCTTC. The rearrangement links TRBV12-3 or TRBV12-4 to TRBJ2-1; 7 bases are a match to TRBD2. The ends lost 6 bases at V and 2 bases at J; junction bases unmatched: 7. This CDR3 region has 15 residues.

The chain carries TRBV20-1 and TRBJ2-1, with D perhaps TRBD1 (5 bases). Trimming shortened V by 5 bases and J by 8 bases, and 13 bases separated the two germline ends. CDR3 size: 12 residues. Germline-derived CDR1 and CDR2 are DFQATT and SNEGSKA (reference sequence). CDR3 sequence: CSADQGKHEQFF. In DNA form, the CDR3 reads TGCAGTGCTGATCAGGGTAAACATGAGCAGTTCTTC.

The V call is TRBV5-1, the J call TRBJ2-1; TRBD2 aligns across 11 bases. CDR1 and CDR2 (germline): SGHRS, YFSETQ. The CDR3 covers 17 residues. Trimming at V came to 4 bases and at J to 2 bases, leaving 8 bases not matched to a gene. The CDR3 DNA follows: TGCGCCAGCAGCCCCCGTCTAGCGGGGGGCACCTACAATGAGCAGTTCTTC. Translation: CASSPRLAGGTYNEQFF.